Listed below are T cell receptor beta chains from one sample, sequenced in a study of Graves' ophthalmopathy and Graves' hyperthyroidism. TCRdb processed the multiplex PCR reads anew with MiXCR; each CDR3 protein has one entry. The data contain about 480,000 distinct CDR3 sequences, 13% to 15% of them seen just once; the ten biggest clones take up more than 8.5%. The sequencing sample was made of blood. Source of these receptors: a woman younger than 45 with Graves' ophthalmopathy. Both conserved end residues are part of each CDR3. The D gene is left open where the match is weak. Size is stated for part of the rows, as once, few or many counts, or as a class when the clone is expanded.

J gene,clone size,V gene,D gene,CDR3 protein
TRBJ2-3,many,TRBV24-1,TRBD2,CATSDLAGDTDTQYF
TRBJ2-5,many,TRBV11-2,.,CASSLAAAIQETQYF
TRBJ2-2,.,TRBV6-1,.,CASSRGLMNTGELFF
TRBJ1-2,many,TRBV6-1,.,CASSEGDSFHLSYGYTF
TRBJ2-5,.,TRBV20-1,.,CSALRFGIHEDTQYF
TRBJ1-1,.,TRBV5-1,.,CASSLKAGGTEAFF
TRBJ2-2,.,TRBV19,TRBD1,CASPPRTGANTGELFF
TRBJ2-5,many,TRBV20-1,.,CSAVIPRGQETQYF
TRBJ2-7,many,TRBV15,TRBD1,CATSRTTGGYEQYF
TRBJ1-1,many,TRBV19,.,CASSIFGHGGTEAFF
TRBJ2-7,many,TRBV12-3/TRBV12-4,.,CASRSQYYEQYF
TRBJ2-4,many,TRBV2,TRBD2,CAGRGVQNIQYF
TRBJ1-1,many,TRBV19,.,CASSIWLTNTEAFF
TRBJ1-1,many,TRBV7-3,.,CASSLKGENTEAFF
TRBJ2-7,many,TRBV4-1,.,CASSQLGGLHSYEQYF
TRBJ1-2,many,TRBV12-3/TRBV12-4,.,CASSHRRRGGYTF
TRBJ2-7,many,TRBV28,.,CASSDLQGGEQYF
TRBJ2-7,.,TRBV6-5,.,CASSYRTSSEQYF
TRBJ1-6,many,TRBV14,.,CASSGRSYNSPLHF
TRBJ2-7,few,TRBV7-2,.,CASSLGRGIGEQYF
TRBJ1-1,many,TRBV7-2,.,CASSLHTEEAFF
TRBJ2-7,many,TRBV6-1,TRBD1,CASSEDSGTDYEQYF
TRBJ1-3,many,TRBV5-6,.,CASSLEDTIYF
TRBJ1-2,.,TRBV6-1,TRBD1,CASRGTAQSYGYTF
TRBJ1-1,few,TRBV12-3/TRBV12-4,.,CASSPGTGAWNTEAFF
TRBJ2-2,many,TRBV28,TRBD1,CASSTTGQNTGELFF
TRBJ1-6,.,TRBV28,.,CASSPGTSNSPLHF
TRBJ1-5,many,TRBV12-5,.,CASGDSGSNQPQHF
TRBJ2-7,many,TRBV2,TRBD2,CASSVEGLGYEQYF
TRBJ1-6,many,TRBV6-7,.,CASSYFRTVSPSRLLHF
TRBJ2-5,many,TRBV20-1,.,CSAGRATVETQYF
TRBJ1-6,few,TRBV30,.,CAWSVPLGENSPLHF
TRBJ2-7,.,TRBV19,TRBD1,CASNSGTAGVYEQYF
TRBJ2-7,many,TRBV19,TRBD2,CASSIGLAGGPNSYEQYF
TRBJ1-5,many,TRBV6-5,.,CASRTEPQPQHF
TRBJ2-7,many,TRBV6-5,.,CASSRQDSYEQYF
TRBJ2-7,many,TRBV10-2,.,CASKTGLTYEQYF
TRBJ2-4,.,TRBV6-1,TRBD1,CASTLEGTALAKNIQYF
TRBJ2-2,many,TRBV6-1,.,CASSKGPSTGELFF
TRBJ1-2,.,TRBV12-3/TRBV12-4,.,CASRPPGDGEAGYTF
TRBJ1-1,few,TRBV6-5,.,CASSYSRGGFTEAFF
TRBJ2-7,many,TRBV9,.,CASSVDDSSYEQYF
TRBJ1-6,many,TRBV4-1,.,CASSLAGIGENSPLHF
TRBJ1-1,few,TRBV15,.,CATSRDRAAARRMNTEAFF
TRBJ1-1,many,TRBV6-5,.,CASRSHQVRFTEAFF
TRBJ1-1,few,TRBV29-1,.,CSVEFGSGTEAFF
TRBJ1-6,many,TRBV10-3,.,CAISESDSHNSPLHF
TRBJ2-5,many,TRBV20-1,.,CSALEGQPKGETQYF
TRBJ2-7,.,TRBV15,.,CATSRLGGDSYEQYF
TRBJ1-2,many,TRBV20-1,TRBD1,CSARYRGGPYGYTF
TRBJ2-7,few,TRBV2,TRBD1,CASTRQGSEYEQYF
TRBJ2-5,many,TRBV7-8,TRBD2,CAYSGGAQETQYF
TRBJ2-7,many,TRBV12-3/TRBV12-4,.,CASSFYGTVSSYEQYF
TRBJ2-6,.,TRBV30,TRBD1,CAWRQGYRSGANVLTF
TRBJ2-7,many,TRBV6-2/TRBV6-3,TRBD1,CASSSPRDSRTFYEQYF
TRBJ1-1,many,TRBV9,.,CASSAQGLSNTEAFF
TRBJ2-5,many,TRBV6-1,TRBD1,CASSKSNTGARWQETQYF
.,.,TRBV9,.,CASSVAPLDIQYF
TRBJ2-5,.,TRBV4-1,TRBD2,CASSQDQAGGLMETQYF